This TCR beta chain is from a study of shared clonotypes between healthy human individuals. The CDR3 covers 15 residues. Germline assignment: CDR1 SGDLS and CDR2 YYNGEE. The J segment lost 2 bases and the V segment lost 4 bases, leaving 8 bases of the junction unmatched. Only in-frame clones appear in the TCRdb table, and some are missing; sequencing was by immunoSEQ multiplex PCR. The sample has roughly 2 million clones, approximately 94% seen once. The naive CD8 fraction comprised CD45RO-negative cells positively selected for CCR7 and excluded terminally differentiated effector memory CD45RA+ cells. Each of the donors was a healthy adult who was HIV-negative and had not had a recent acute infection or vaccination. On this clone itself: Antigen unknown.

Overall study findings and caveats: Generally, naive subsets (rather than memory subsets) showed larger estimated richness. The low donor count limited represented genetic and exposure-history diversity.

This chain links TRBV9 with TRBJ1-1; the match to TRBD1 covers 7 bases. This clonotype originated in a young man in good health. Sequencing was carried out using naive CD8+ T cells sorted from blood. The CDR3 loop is CASSRTGAVNTEAFF. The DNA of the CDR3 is TGTGCCAGCAGCAGAACAGGGGCGGTCAACACTGAAGCTTTCTTT.